The 27 T cell receptor beta chains below all came from one sample that was sequenced in a study of blood T cell repertoires in COVID-19. Here immunoSEQ multiplex PCR was the method, and the copy in TCRdb shows in-frame clones only, minus some. The sample has hundreds of thousands of clones, 87% seen once. What was sequenced was peripheral blood. The receptors were gathered from a man aged 60-69 years who had recovered from COVID-19.

The chain employs TRBV6-5 and TRBJ2-1, with 7 bases that match TRBD2. CDR3 length: 11 amino acids. Germline lookup yields CDR1 MNHEY and CDR2 SVGAGI. The V gene end was trimmed by 7 bases and the J gene end by 10 bases; junction bases not matched to a gene: 4. CDR3 DNA: TGTGCCAGCATGCGGGGGTGGGAGCAGTTCTTC. Translation gives CASMRGWEQFF.

The chain has TRBV10-1 and TRBJ1-6; 9 bases map to TRBD1. Germline CDR1 and CDR2: WNHNN and SYGVQD (reference sequence). J lost 6 bases, V lost 4 bases, and 4 bases had no gene match. CDR3 length: 15 residues. CDR3 residues: CASSASGQGNSPLHF. CDR3 DNA sequence: TGCGCCAGCAGTGCATCGGGACAGGGTAATTCACCCCTCCACTTT.

The chain uses TRBV9 and TRBJ1-1, with D possibly matching TRBD1 (5 bases). The germline CDR1 and CDR2 sequences are SGDLS and YYNGEE. The CDR3 length is 14 residues. Trimming pared 4 bases from V and 3 bases from J, leaving 13 bases between. The CDR3 loop is CASSPGPFDTEAFF. CDR3 bases: TGTGCCAGCAGCCCAGGGCCCTTTGACACTGAAGCTTTCTTT.

The rearrangement uses TRBV12-3 or TRBV12-4 and TRBJ1-2, with unresolved D. Trimming cost V 7 bases and J 5 bases, with 14 bases left between them. This CDR3 region has 13 residues. The CDR3 bases are TGTGCCAGCACCATTTGGGCGGGTTATGGCTACACCTTC. It yields the protein CASTIWAGYGYTF.

In its sample, this clone was seen once. The V call is TRBV7-9, the J call TRBJ1-6; D is perhaps TRBD1 (5 bases). CDR1 and CDR2 (germline): SEHNR, FQNEAQ (reference sequence). This CDR3 contains 14 residues. V lost 5 bases, J lost 14 bases, and 19 bases lay in between. The CDR3 coding sequence is TGTGCCAGCAGCCCCGTTGGGGGGATACAAACCCTCCACTTT. Protein sequence: CASSPVGGIQTLHF.

This clone was seen only once. V usage is TRBV24-1 and J usage is TRBJ2-1, with D tentatively TRBD2 (5 bases). The CDR3 extends over 15 amino acids. CDR1 KGHDR and CDR2 SFDVKD come from the germline V gene. Trimming pared 4 bases from V and 6 bases from J, leaving 15 bases between. The chain's CDR3 is CATSDGERRGNEQFF. CDR3 coding DNA: TGTGCCACCAGTGACGGGGAGCGTCGGGGCAATGAGCAGTTCTTC.

This clone was seen only once. The chain employs TRBV13 and TRBJ2-7; 8 positions agree with TRBD2. The germline gives CDR1 PRHDT, CDR2 FYEKMQ (reference sequence). The J segment lost 3 bases and the V segment lost 1 base, leaving 17 bases of the junction unmatched. CDR3 size: 19 residues. The CDR3 DNA follows: TGTGCCAGCAGCTTAGCGGGTATGTTTAGCGGGGACACTAACTACGAGCAGTACTTC. Translated: CASSLAGMFSGDTNYEQYF.

The genes are TRBV9 and TRBJ2-3; tentative D call: TRBD2 (6 bases). With 4 bases removed from V and 0 bases from J, the gap between germline ends came to 9 bases. CDR3 size: 14 residues. Germline V gives CDR1 SGDLS, CDR2 YYNGEE. In DNA form, the CDR3 reads TGTGCCAGCAGCTCTAGCGCTAGCACAGATACGCAGTATTTT. Amino acids: CASSSSASTDTQYF.

The J gene is TRBJ1-3, the V gene TRBV15, with unresolved D. The CDR3 totals 14 residues. CDR1 is LNHNV, CDR2 YYDKDF, per germline (reference sequence). Trimming took 0 bases from V and 0 from J, leaving 3 bases between them. The CDR3 nucleotides are TGTGCCACCAGCAGAGACAGCTCTGGAAACACCATATATTTT. It is translated as CATSRDSSGNTIYF.

J is TRBJ1-1 and V is TRBV29-1; perhaps TRBD1 as D (5 bases). The V end was cut by 8 bases, the J end by 5 bases, with 15 bases between. Germline values: CDR1 SQVTM, CDR2 ANQGSEA. This CDR3 is built from 12 residues. The CDR3 DNA reads TGCAGCTCCAGGGTTATGGGGACTGAAGCTTTCTTT. This codes for CSSRVMGTEAFF.

The CDR3 region is CATSETLAGGRDEQFF. The CDR3 region has the DNA TGTGCCACCAGTGAGACCCTAGCGGGGGGGAGGGATGAGCAGTTCTTC. The rearrangement uses TRBV24-1 and TRBJ2-1; TRBD2 matches at 12 bases. The CDR3 sequence is 16 residues long. Germline V CDR1 and CDR2: KGHDR, SFDVKD. The trim removed 4 bases at V and 8 bases at J, leaving 8 bases unmatched.

About this clone: The identical CDR3 is also encoded by other nucleotide sequences in the sample. The chain uses TRBV5-1 and TRBJ1-5; 7 bases line up with TRBD1. From germline, CDR1 is SGHRS and CDR2 YFSETQ. The CDR3 is 14 residues long. V was clipped by 3 bases and J by 3 bases; unmatched bases: 3. DNA of the CDR3: TGCGCCAGCAGCTCGGGGACAGCCAATCAGCCCCAGCATTTT. Amino acids: CASSSGTANQPQHF. The complete variable domain, with remaining parts taken from reference TRBV5-1 and TRBJ1-5, reads KAGVTQTPRYLIKTRGQQVTLSCSPISGHRSVSWYQQTPGQGLQFLFEYFSETQRNKGNFPGRFSGRQFSNSRSEMNVSTLELGDSALYLCASSSGTANQPQHFGDGTRLSIL.

The chain recombines TRBV5-6 with TRBJ1-1, with 7 bases identical to TRBD1. J lost 0 bases, V lost 0 bases, and 8 bases had no gene match. Germline V gene data show CDR1 as SGHDT and CDR2 as YYEEEE. The CDR3 is 17 residues long. In DNA, the CDR3 is TGTGCCAGCAGCTTGGGTTTAAGGGGGCCTTTGAACACTGAAGCTTTCTTT. It encodes CASSLGLRGPLNTEAFF.

This chain links TRBV24-1 with TRBJ1-3, with TRBD1 as a possible D gene (5 bases). The ends were cut back, 9 bases at V and 0 bases at J, with 17 bases in the middle. This CDR3 is 16 amino acids long. Per the germline V gene, CDR1 is KGHDR and CDR2 is SFDVKD. The CDR3 protein is CATERSQGFSGNTIYF. CDR3 nucleotide sequence: TGTGCCACCGAAAGGTCCCAGGGTTTCTCTGGAAACACCATATATTTT.

This chain uses TRBV15 with TRBJ1-2; D not certain. The germline V gene encodes CDR1 LNHNV and CDR2 YYDKDF (reference sequence). The CDR3 covers 12 residues. V was trimmed by 4 bases and J by 6 bases, leaving 9 bases between them. The CDR3 spells CATSTGANGYTF. The CDR3 DNA reads TGTGCCACCAGCACGGGTGCCAATGGCTACACCTTC.

The genes are TRBV27 and TRBJ2-3; 8 bases match TRBD1. Germline V gene data show CDR1 as MNHEY and CDR2 as SMNVEV (reference sequence). This CDR3 contains 17 residues. J gave up 4 bases and V 5 bases, and 14 bases lay outside the gene matches. The CDR3 region is CASSPTKGAGGADTQYF. DNA of the CDR3: TGTGCCAGCAGTCCCACAAAAGGTGCAGGGGGCGCAGATACGCAGTATTTT.

CDR3 DNA sequence: TGTGCCAGCAGCTTAGTTGGACAGAATAGCAATCAGCCCCAGCATTTT. Translating gives CASSLVGQNSNQPQHF. The chain uses TRBV7-2 and TRBJ1-5; perhaps TRBD1 as D (6 bases). This CDR3 has 16 amino acids. Trimming removed 1 base at V and 0 bases at J, with 10 bases between. Germline V CDR1 and CDR2: SGHTA, FQGNSA.

This clone has only a few counts. The genes are TRBV4-1 and TRBJ2-2; D is possibly TRBD2 (5 bases). Trimming left V 7 bases short and J 4 bases short, with 22 bases between. From germline, CDR1 is MGHRA and CDR2 YSYEKL. CDR3 length equals 17 residues. CDR3 amino acids: CASTFQPLVSGTGELFF. The DNA of the CDR3 is TGCGCCAGCACCTTCCAACCACTAGTTTCGGGCACCGGGGAGCTGTTTTTT.

The chain employs TRBV7-8 and TRBJ1-6, with D possibly being TRBD1 (6 bases). The CDR3 extends over 18 amino acids. The V end was cut by 2 bases, the J end by 6 bases, with 20 bases between. Germline-derived CDR1 and CDR2 are SGHVS and FQNEAQ. In DNA form, the CDR3 reads TGTGCCAGCAGCTTATCCCGGGCAGGGGAGAGGGGTAATTCACCCCTCCACTTT. Amino acid sequence: CASSLSRAGERGNSPLHF.

The gene calls are TRBV7-9 and TRBJ2-3; 9 bases line up with TRBD2. The V gene's germline CDR1 is SEHNR and CDR2 FQNEAQ (reference sequence). With 5 bases clipped from V and 5 bases from J, the junction kept 8 bases outside the gene matches. The CDR3 spans 15 residues. CDR3 sequence: CASSPPAGGLDTQYF. In nucleotides, the CDR3 is TGTGCCAGCAGCCCTCCAGCGGGGGGATTAGATACGCAGTATTTT. Together with reference TRBV7-9 and TRBJ2-3, the CDR3 gives the full variable domain: DTGVSQNPRHKITKRGQNVTFRCDPISEHNRLYWYRQTLGQGPEFLTYFQNEAQLEKSRLLSDRFSAERPKGSFSTLEIQRTEQGDSAMYLCASSPPAGGLDTQYFGPGTRLTVL.

The V gene is TRBV4-1, the J gene TRBJ2-1, with 8 bases that match TRBD1. The V and J ends lost 4 bases and 8 bases, in that order; junction bases with no gene match: 7. This CDR3 comprises 14 residues. Looked up from germline, CDR1 is MGHRA and CDR2 is YSYEKL. The CDR3 loop is CASSRGQGVYEQFF. The DNA for the CDR3 is TGCGCCAGCAGCCGAGGACAGGGTGTCTATGAGCAGTTCTTC.

This sequence joins TRBV4-2 and TRBJ1-5; 10 bases fit TRBD1. CDR3 length: 18 residues. V shed 3 bases, J shed 2 bases, and the junction held 10 bases outside the gene matches. The V gene's germline CDR1 is LGHNA and CDR2 YNFKEQ. CDR3 bases: TGTGCCAGCAGCCAGTATACCGGGACAGGGGCCGGCAATCAGCCCCAGCATTTT. This sequence encodes CASSQYTGTGAGNQPQHF.

The genes are TRBV18 and TRBJ1-1; D possibly corresponds to TRBD1 (5 bases). The CDR3 is made up of 14 amino acids. V dropped 3 bases and J dropped 5 bases, with 13 bases sitting between them. CDR1 KGHSH and CDR2 LQKENI come from the germline V gene. The CDR3 loop is CASSPEQGWTEAFF. The DNA for the CDR3 is TGTGCCAGCTCACCGGAGCAGGGCTGGACTGAAGCTTTCTTT.

The rearrangement uses TRBV19 and TRBJ1-5, with 7 bases lining up with TRBD1. The ends lost 5 bases at V and 2 bases at J; junction bases unmatched: 9. Germline V CDR1 and CDR2: LNHDA, SQIVND (reference sequence). CDR3 length: 16 residues. As DNA, the CDR3 is TGTGCCAGTAGTCCCCGACAGGGTAGTGGCAATCAGCCCCAGCATTTT. This sequence encodes CASSPRQGSGNQPQHF.

The V and J genes are TRBV11-2 and TRBJ1-4, with D tentatively TRBD1 (5 bases). This CDR3 spans 15 amino acids. Trimming took off 5 bases at V and 4 bases at J, with 14 bases between the two ends. The germline CDR1 and CDR2 sequences are SGHAT and FQNNGV. The CDR3 sequence: CASSPRQSHNEKLFF. The CDR3 DNA follows: TGTGCCAGCAGCCCTCGACAGAGTCATAATGAAAAACTGTTTTTT.

The CDR3 here is CASGNLPGQPFF. CDR3 nucleotide sequence: TGTGCTAGTGGAAATCTGCCGGGACAGCCTTTCTTT. The rearrangement links TRBV12-5 to TRBJ1-1; 7 bases match TRBD1. V gave up 6 bases and J gave up 12 bases; unmatched junction bases: 10. This CDR3 region has 12 residues. CDR1 is LGHNT, CDR2 FRNRAP, per germline.

V is TRBV18 and J is TRBJ2-1; 8 bases match TRBD1. The CDR3 has 13 amino acids. Germline V gene lookup returns CDR1 KGHSH and CDR2 LQKENI. V lost 8 bases, J lost 6 bases, and 6 bases stayed unmatched. In DNA, the CDR3 is TGTGCCAGCACCTCCGGGACAGGCAATGAGCAGTTCTTC. Translated: CASTSGTGNEQFF.